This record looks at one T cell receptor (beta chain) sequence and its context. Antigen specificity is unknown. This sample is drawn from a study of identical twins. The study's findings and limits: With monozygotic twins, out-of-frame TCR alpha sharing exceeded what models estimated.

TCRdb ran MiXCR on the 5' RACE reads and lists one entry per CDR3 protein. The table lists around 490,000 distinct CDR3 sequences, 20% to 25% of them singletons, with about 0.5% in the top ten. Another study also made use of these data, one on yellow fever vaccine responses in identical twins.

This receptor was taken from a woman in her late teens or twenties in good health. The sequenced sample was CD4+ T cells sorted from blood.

The CDR3 sequence: CASSLEVGIYNEQFF. The CDR3 bases are TGTGCCAGCAGCTTAGAAGTGGGTATTTACAATGAGCAGTTCTTC. The genes are TRBV7-2 and TRBJ2-1, with D uncertain. Trimming removed 1 base from V and 4 bases from J, with 11 bases in between. The CDR3 extends over 15 amino acids. CDR1 and CDR2 from the germline V gene are SGHTA and FQGNSA. The full variable domain, rest sourced from reference TRBV7-2 and TRBJ2-1, is GAGVSQSPSNKVTEKGKDVELRCDPISGHTALYWYRQSLGQGLEFLIYFQGNSAPDKSGLPSDRFSAERTGGSVSTLTIQRTQQEDSAVYLCASSLEVGIYNEQFFGPGTRLTVL.